Listed below are T cell receptor beta chains from one sample, sequenced in a study of T cell responses to AZD1222 COVID-19 vaccine. The repertoire was sequenced with immunoSEQ multiplex PCR; TCRdb's copy has only in-frame clones and lacks some. This sample has 120,000 or so clones, with over 85% found just once. This material consisted of peripheral blood, taken 28 days after the second AZD1222 dose. The receptors originated from an adult who received the AZD1222 COVID-19 vaccine. CDR3s include the opening cysteine and the closing phenylalanine or tryptophan. The D gene is left open where the match is weak. Not all rows give a size; the values are once, few, many and, for expanded clones, a class.

TRBD1,TRBV19,TRBJ1-5,-,CASTIDRGSNQPQHF,TGTGCCAGTACCATTGACAGGGGTAGCAATCAGCCCCAGCATTTT
-,TRBV19,TRBJ1-6,-,CASRWITSDSPLHF,TGTGCCAGTAGGTGGATTACTTCTGATTCACCCCTCCACTTT
-,TRBV28,TRBJ1-1,-,CASSLPGWGDTEAFF,TGTGCCAGCAGCCTTCCAGGGTGGGGGGACACTGAAGCTTTCTTT
TRBD1,TRBV10-3,TRBJ2-1,-,CAIAATGGTGNEQFF,TGTGCCATCGCCGCCACAGGGGGAACTGGCAATGAGCAGTTCTTC
-,TRBV28,TRBJ2-3,-,CASRPGGPRQYF,TGTGCCAGCCGACCTGGGGGACCACGTCAGTATTTT
-,TRBV27,TRBJ1-6,-,CASSSDSYNSPLHF,TGTGCCAGCAGTTCGGACAGTTATAATTCACCCCTCCACTTT
-,TRBV6-5,TRBJ1-1,few,CASSYSFSPNTEAFF,TGTGCCAGCAGTTACTCTTTCAGTCCCAACACTGAAGCTTTCTTT
TRBD1,TRBV7-9,TRBJ1-4,-,CASSLGQGAGEKLFF,TGTGCCAGCAGCCTCGGCCAGGGGGCAGGGGAAAAACTGTTTTTT
TRBD1,TRBV4-1,TRBJ2-7,-,CASSLGGQARSYEQYF,TGCGCCAGCAGCCTAGGGGGACAGGCCCGCTCCTACGAGCAGTACTTC
-,TRBV27,TRBJ1-2,-,CASSSSRNNYGYTF,TGTGCCAGCAGTTCTTCACGGAATAACTATGGCTACACCTTC
-,TRBV15,TRBJ1-5,-,CATSRGELSSQPQHF,TGTGCCACCAGCAGAGGGGAACTGTCTTCTCAGCCCCAGCATTTT
-,TRBV2,TRBJ2-3,-,CASSERAGRNTQYF,TGTGCCAGCAGTGAAAGGGCGGGGAGGAATACGCAGTATTTT
-,TRBV5-1,TRBJ2-1,-,CASSLALTYNEQFF,TGCGCCAGCAGCTTGGCCTTAACCTACAATGAGCAGTTCTTC
-,TRBV5-1,TRBJ2-1,-,CASSLAPASYNEQFF,TGCGCCAGCAGCTTGGCGCCGGCTAGCTACAATGAGCAGTTCTTC
-,TRBV19,TRBJ2-3,-,CASATSFSTDTQYF,TGTGCCAGTGCCACTAGCTTTAGCACAGATACGCAGTATTTT
TRBD1,TRBV4-1,TRBJ1-2,once,CASSQLMDRKTYGYTF,TGCGCCAGCAGCCAACTGATGGACAGGAAGACCTATGGCTACACCTTC
-,TRBV13,TRBJ2-1,-,CASSAGTRYNEQFF,TGTGCCAGCAGCGCCGGGACTCGATACAATGAGCAGTTCTTC
-,TRBV19,TRBJ2-7,-,CASSIVAGTAYEQYF,TGTGCCAGTAGTATAGTAGCAGGGACTGCATACGAGCAGTACTTC
-,TRBV13,TRBJ2-1,-,CASRVITGLYNEQFF,TGTGCCAGCAGGGTTATCACAGGGCTCTACAATGAGCAGTTCTTC
-,TRBV6-5,TRBJ1-1,-,CASTRDGGTEAFF,TGTGCCAGCACGAGGGATGGGGGGACTGAAGCTTTCTTT
-,TRBV9,TRBJ2-3,once,CASSAALFTDTQYF,TGTGCCAGCAGCGCTGCCCTATTCACAGATACGCAGTATTTT
-,TRBV10-3,TRBJ1-6,-,CAIRPTGTGDSPLHF,TGTGCCATCAGACCTACAGGGACTGGGGATTCACCCCTCCACTTT
-,TRBV7-3,TRBJ1-1,once,CASSGGEGTEAFF,TGTGCCAGCAGCGGGGGAGAGGGGACTGAAGCTTTCTTT
-,TRBV7-9,TRBJ2-3,-,CASSSGPSTDTQYF,TGTGCCAGCAGTTCGGGCCCTAGCACAGATACGCAGTATTTT
-,TRBV19,TRBJ1-5,-,CATGGWGGQPQHF,TGTGCCACGGGCGGGTGGGGCGGTCAGCCCCAGCATTTT
TRBD2,TRBV10-3,TRBJ2-3,-,CAITGLAGDTDTQYF,TGTGCCATCACTGGACTAGCGGGGGACACAGATACGCAGTATTTT
-,TRBV5-1,TRBJ2-3,-,CASSGGVRTDTQYF,TGCGCCAGCAGCGGAGGAGTTCGCACAGATACGCAGTATTTT
-,TRBV20-1,TRBJ1-1,-,CSAGRSTEAFF,TGCAGTGCTGGCCGGAGCACTGAAGCTTTCTTT